The clone carrying this T cell receptor (beta chain) appeared a single time. What it binds is not known. The sample belongs to a study of shared clonotypes between healthy human individuals. Overall study results and limits: Tissues were not sampled, only blood, and their repertoires likely differ. It was observed that about 5% of naive CD4 clonotypes were shared across a handful of donors. Naive subsets usually exceeded memory subsets in estimated richness.

Replicate sorted-subset PCRs were loaded with around 200 ng DNA, about 28,000 T cell genomes. Assay used: immunoSEQ multiplex PCR; TCRdb lists only in-frame clones, some missing. The data show some 1.1 million clones, approximately 75% seen once. V dropped 7 bases and J dropped 2; count of bases not matched to a gene: 2. This CDR3 has 12 residues. Germline-derived CDR1 and CDR2 are SQVTM and ANQGSEA. The chain recombines TRBV29-1 with TRBJ2-7; the match to TRBD1 covers 10 bases. This TCR came from a man aged 18 to 30 in good health. Some clones in this sample may be carry-over from other donors' samples. Sequencing was performed on memory CD4+ T cells from PBMCs. Subset meaning: CD45RA-negative fraction. CDR3 in amino acids: CSAGTGAYEQYF. In nucleotides, the CDR3 is TGCAGCGCTGGGACAGGGGCCTACGAGCAGTACTTC.